This TCR beta chain was documented in a study of T cell changes during pregnancy in multiple sclerosis. Clones were sequenced by immunoSEQ multiplex PCR, and TCRdb holds only the in-frame ones, with some missing. The sample carries about 94,000 clones, 90% to 95% recorded once. The sequence derives from a female donor with multiple sclerosis, enrolled in a pregnancy study. The source material was peripheral blood, sampled in the third trimester of pregnancy.

The CDR3 protein is CATSRPSRDSSYEQYF. Here the CDR3 DNA reads TGTGCCACCAGCAGACCCTCAAGGGACAGCTCCTACGAGCAGTACTTC. The rearrangement links TRBV15 to TRBJ2-7; 7 bases map to TRBD1. The V segment lost 2 bases and the J segment 0 bases; nucleotides outside the gene matches: 7. The length of the CDR3 is 16 residues. Per germline, CDR1 LNHNV and CDR2 YYDKDF (reference sequence).